This is a list of T cell receptor beta chains from one sample in a study of OX40 agonist ivuxolimab in advanced cancers. Libraries were prepared by immunoSEQ multiplex PCR; TCRdb keeps only in-frame clonotypes and omits some of them. Among 90,000 to 100,000 clones listed, under 85% were seen once. Sample: CD4+ or CD8+ T cells sorted from blood, taken in a trial of the OX40 agonist ivuxolimab. The receptors were sampled from an adult with an advanced solid tumor such as melanoma, head and neck, liver or kidney cancer. Each CDR3 is given with its conserved first and last residue. The D gene is left open where the match is weak. Clone size is given for some rows only: seen once, a few or many times, or a class if the clone is expanded.

d_call: NA; v_call: TRBV5-6; j_call: TRBJ1-3; clone_size: NA; cdr3_aa: CASSLEGNTIYF; cdr3_nt: TGTGCCAGCAGCTTGGAAGGAAACACCATATATTTT
d_call: NA; v_call: TRBV9; j_call: TRBJ2-7; clone_size: NA; cdr3_aa: CASSVGSSEQYF; cdr3_nt: TGTGCCAGCAGCGTAGGATCGAGCGAGCAGTACTTC
d_call: TRBD1; v_call: TRBV6-1; j_call: TRBJ1-4; clone_size: NA; cdr3_aa: CASSEGTGAEKLFF; cdr3_nt: TGTGCCAGCAGTGAAGGGACAGGGGCGGAAAAACTGTTTTTT
d_call: NA; v_call: TRBV28; j_call: TRBJ1-5; clone_size: NA; cdr3_aa: CASSEPGVNQPQHF; cdr3_nt: TGTGCCAGCAGTGAACCGGGAGTCAATCAGCCCCAGCATTTT
d_call: TRBD2; v_call: TRBV11-3; j_call: TRBJ2-7; clone_size: NA; cdr3_aa: CASSLVASGNEQYF; cdr3_nt: TGTGCCAGCAGCTTAGTTGCTAGCGGAAACGAGCAGTACTTC
d_call: TRBD1; v_call: TRBV30; j_call: TRBJ2-7; clone_size: NA; cdr3_aa: CAWSPGQGYEQYF; cdr3_nt: TGTGCCTGGAGTCCGGGACAGGGCTACGAGCAGTACTTC
d_call: TRBD2; v_call: TRBV7-9; j_call: TRBJ2-2; clone_size: NA; cdr3_aa: CASSPRLAGVTGELFF; cdr3_nt: TGTGCCAGCAGCCCTCGACTAGCGGGGGTCACCGGGGAGCTGTTTTTT
d_call: TRBD2; v_call: TRBV18; j_call: TRBJ2-3; clone_size: NA; cdr3_aa: CASSPRGGDTDTQYF; cdr3_nt: TGTGCCAGCTCACCACGCGGGGGAGACACAGATACGCAGTATTTT
d_call: NA; v_call: TRBV29-1; j_call: TRBJ2-2; clone_size: NA; cdr3_aa: CSVVPGGGELFF; cdr3_nt: TGCAGCGTTGTCCCCGGGGGCGGGGAGCTGTTTTTT
d_call: TRBD1; v_call: TRBV28; j_call: TRBJ2-3; clone_size: few; cdr3_aa: CASSTPGTGGGDTQYF; cdr3_nt: TGTGCCAGCAGTACACCCGGGACAGGGGGTGGAGATACGCAGTATTTT
d_call: NA; v_call: TRBV10-3; j_call: TRBJ1-6; clone_size: NA; cdr3_aa: CAISESMQQGGSPLHF; cdr3_nt: TGTGCCATCAGTGAGTCGATGCAACAGGGAGGTTCACCCCTCCACTTT
d_call: NA; v_call: TRBV5-6; j_call: TRBJ2-7; clone_size: NA; cdr3_aa: CASSLEVQVREQYF; cdr3_nt: TGTGCCAGCAGCTTGGAAGTACAGGTCCGCGAGCAGTACTTC
d_call: NA; v_call: TRBV5-1; j_call: TRBJ2-2; clone_size: NA; cdr3_aa: CASSLGPSTGELFF; cdr3_nt: TGCGCCAGCAGCTTGGGGCCAAGCACCGGGGAGCTGTTTTTT
d_call: TRBD2; v_call: TRBV7-2; j_call: TRBJ2-7; clone_size: NA; cdr3_aa: CASSPGSGGAYEQYF; cdr3_nt: TGTGCCAGCAGCCCAGGGAGCGGGGGTGCCTACGAGCAGTACTTC
d_call: NA; v_call: TRBV11-2; j_call: TRBJ2-3; clone_size: NA; cdr3_aa: CASSIDQYPTDTQYF; cdr3_nt: TGTGCCAGCAGTATAGACCAATACCCCACAGATACGCAGTATTTT
d_call: NA; v_call: TRBV11-3; j_call: TRBJ1-1; clone_size: NA; cdr3_aa: CASSFLENTEAFF; cdr3_nt: TGTGCCAGCAGCTTTCTGGAGAACACTGAAGCTTTCTTT
d_call: NA; v_call: TRBV29-1; j_call: TRBJ2-5; clone_size: NA; cdr3_aa: CTAGWDPETQYF; cdr3_nt: TGCACCGCTGGTTGGGACCCTGAGACCCAGTACTTC
d_call: NA; v_call: TRBV25-1; j_call: TRBJ2-2; clone_size: NA; cdr3_aa: CASSEYYPVRITGELFF; cdr3_nt: TGTGCCAGCAGTGAATATTATCCAGTCCGAATCACCGGGGAGCTGTTTTTT
d_call: TRBD2; v_call: TRBV30; j_call: TRBJ2-1; clone_size: NA; cdr3_aa: CAWRGTTSGRSNEQFF; cdr3_nt: TGTGCCTGGAGAGGGACCACTAGCGGGAGATCTAATGAGCAGTTCTTC
d_call: NA; v_call: TRBV7-8; j_call: TRBJ2-7; clone_size: NA; cdr3_aa: CASSLGGPSYEQYF; cdr3_nt: TGTGCCAGCAGCTTGGGCGGGCCCTCCTACGAGCAGTACTTC
d_call: NA; v_call: TRBV9; j_call: TRBJ2-1; clone_size: NA; cdr3_aa: CASSVENENEQFF; cdr3_nt: TGTGCCAGCAGCGTAGAGAATGAAAATGAGCAGTTCTTC
d_call: NA; v_call: TRBV5-4; j_call: TRBJ1-1; clone_size: few; cdr3_aa: CASSLTGATHEAFF; cdr3_nt: TGTGCCAGCAGCCTGACGGGGGCCACCCATGAAGCTTTCTTT
d_call: TRBD2; v_call: TRBV5-5; j_call: TRBJ2-5; clone_size: NA; cdr3_aa: CASSLAASGYYQETQYF; cdr3_nt: TGTGCCAGCAGCTTGGCGGCTAGCGGGTATTACCAAGAGACCCAGTACTTC
d_call: NA; v_call: TRBV7-8; j_call: TRBJ1-5; clone_size: once; cdr3_aa: CASSSRTGLGLNQPQHF; cdr3_nt: TGTGCCAGCAGCTCCCGGACGGGTCTAGGCCTCAATCAGCCCCAGCATTTT